Shown below are 16 T cell receptor beta chains from a single sample sequenced in a study of cytomegalovirus exposure and HLA in healthy donors. 13 Jbeta primers and 60 Vbeta primers were used for the PCR. Assay: immunoSEQ multiplex PCR; the TCRdb copy retains only in-frame clones and omits some. The sample lists about 240,000 clones, 82% occurring once. The sequenced sample consisted of PBMCs. The receptors derive from a middle-aged woman in good health and CMV-seropositive.

The chain employs TRBV6-1 and TRBJ2-7; D gene unclear. The CDR3 runs to 12 residues. CDR1 MNHNS and CDR2 SASEGT come from the germline V gene. V lost 7 bases and J 5 bases, leaving 12 bases between the germline ends. The CDR3 spells CASKPPIHEQYF. CDR3 in DNA: TGTGCCAGCAAGCCTCCCATCCACGAGCAGTACTTC.

The chain employs TRBV29-1 and TRBJ1-1; D not certain. Trimming left V 3 bases short and J 1 base short, with 9 bases between. The germline V gene encodes CDR1 SQVTM and CDR2 ANQGSEA. This CDR3 is built from 13 residues. CDR3 in amino acids: CSVDPASNTEAFF. Written as DNA, the CDR3 is TGCAGCGTTGATCCAGCGTCGAACACTGAAGCTTTCTTT.

J is TRBJ2-7 and V is TRBV19; 7 bases are shared with TRBD1. The ends lost 4 bases at V and 1 base at J; junction bases unmatched: 7. Germline V CDR1 and CDR2: LNHDA, SQIVND (reference sequence). The CDR3 consists of 15 residues. The CDR3 loop reads CASSTSGTVSYEQYF. CDR3 DNA: TGTGCCAGTAGTACTTCCGGGACAGTTTCCTACGAGCAGTACTTC. Full variable domain (missing parts from reference TRBV19 and TRBJ2-7): DGGITQSPKYLFRKEGQNVTLSCEQNLNHDAMYWYRQDPGQGLRLIYYSQIVNDFQKGDIAEGYSVSREKKESFPLTVTSAQKNPTAFYLCASSTSGTVSYEQYFGPGTRLTVT.

The CDR3 here is CASSIGGQGSDEQYF. CDR3 DNA: TGTGCCAGTAGTATAGGGGGACAGGGTTCCGACGAGCAGTACTTC. This chain uses TRBV19 with TRBJ2-7, with 9 bases matching TRBD1. The CDR3 extends over 15 amino acids. The germline CDR1 and CDR2 sequences are LNHDA and SQIVND (reference sequence). With 1 base clipped from V and 5 bases from J, the junction kept 6 bases outside the gene matches.

J is TRBJ1-2 and V is TRBV4-2; 7 bases agree with TRBD1. This CDR3 comprises 12 residues. CDR1 LGHNA and CDR2 YNFKEQ come from the germline V gene. With 4 bases clipped from V and 4 bases from J, the junction kept 0 bases outside the gene matches. The CDR3 is CASSRDSYGYTF. CDR3 coding DNA: TGTGCCAGCAGCCGGGACAGCTATGGCTACACCTTC.

V gene TRBV7-2 combines with J gene TRBJ1-1, with D uncertain. Germline assignment: CDR1 SGHTA and CDR2 FQGNSA. The V end lost 0 bases, the J end lost 3 bases, and 11 bases lay between the germline ends. The CDR3 has 15 residues. CDR3 DNA: TGTGCCAGCAGCTTAGCGTCCGGGGATTACACTGAAGCTTTCTTT. This translates into CASSLASGDYTEAFF. Filled out from reference TRBV7-2 and TRBJ1-1, the complete variable domain reads GAGVSQSPSNKVTEKGKDVELRCDPISGHTALYWYRQSLGQGLEFLIYFQGNSAPDKSGLPSDRFSAERTGGSVSTLTIQRTQQEDSAVYLCASSLASGDYTEAFFGQGTRLTVV.

As DNA, the CDR3 is TGTGCCAGCAGCTTAGATTCGGATAGCGGAGATACGCAGTATTTT. Its protein is CASSLDSDSGDTQYF. The chain has TRBV11-2 and TRBJ2-3; TRBD2 might be the D (6 bases). CDR3 size: 15 residues. Germline V gives CDR1 SGHAT, CDR2 FQNNGV. V was shortened by 0 bases and J by 5 bases, with 12 bases between the two germline ends.

The rearrangement joins TRBV6-5 to TRBJ2-7, with a tentative D call TRBD1 (5 bases). Germline V gene sequence: CDR1 MNHEY, CDR2 SVGAGI. V shed 9 bases and J shed 3 bases, with 9 bases lying between them. The CDR3 runs 11 residues. The CDR3 region is CASAQGYEQYF. The CDR3 region has the DNA TGTGCCAGTGCTCAGGGCTACGAGCAGTACTTC.

This clone was counted a few times. Other DNA sequences within the sample encode an identical CDR3. The chain couples TRBV5-1 to TRBJ1-1; TRBD1 might be the D (6 bases). The ends were cut back, 2 bases at V and 3 bases at J, with 8 bases in the middle. Germline V gene lookup returns CDR1 SGHRS and CDR2 YFSETQ. The CDR3 is made up of 13 amino acids. The CDR3 spells CASSLNRDTEAFF. In nucleotides, the CDR3 is TGCGCCAGCAGCTTAAACAGGGACACTGAAGCTTTCTTT. The variable domain in full, with the rest retrieved from reference TRBV5-1 and TRBJ1-1, is KAGVTQTPRYLIKTRGQQVTLSCSPISGHRSVSWYQQTPGQGLQFLFEYFSETQRNKGNFPGRFSGRQFSNSRSEMNVSTLELGDSALYLCASSLNRDTEAFFGQGTRLTVV.

This clone was counted between two and nine times. This chain connects TRBV11-2 to TRBJ2-2, with a tentative D call TRBD2 (5 bases). V lost 1 base and J 6 bases, leaving 9 bases between the germline ends. Per the germline V gene, CDR1 is SGHAT and CDR2 is FQNNGV. CDR3 length equals 14 residues. The CDR3 DNA reads as TGTGCCAGCAGCTTAGTGCGAGGGCCCGGGGAGCTGTTTTTT. This sequence encodes CASSLVRGPGELFF.

The chain is built from TRBV11-1 and TRBJ2-1; perhaps TRBD1 as D (6 bases). The CDR3 contains 12 residues. CDR1 and CDR2 from the germline V gene are SGHAT and FQDESV (reference sequence). With 4 bases removed from V and 7 bases from J, the gap between germline ends came to 8 bases. CDR3 coding DNA: TGTGCCAGCAGCTCTACAGGGAATGAGCAGTTCTTC. Amino acids: CASSSTGNEQFF.

The chain is built from TRBV19 and TRBJ1-1; D remains ambiguous. The CDR3 totals 11 residues. Trimming took off 8 bases at V and 1 base at J, with 5 bases between the two ends. Germline assignment: CDR1 LNHDA and CDR2 SQIVND (reference sequence). This CDR3 is CASEQNTEAFF. For the CDR3, the DNA is TGTGCCAGTGAACAGAACACTGAAGCTTTCTTT.

The chain joins TRBV28 to TRBJ1-5; D is perhaps TRBD1 (6 bases). The V gene's germline CDR1 is MDHEN and CDR2 SYDVKM. The CDR3 contains 14 residues. V lost 6 bases and J lost 1, with 10 bases in between. DNA for the CDR3: TGTGCCAGCAGAAGAGACAGGAGCAATCAGCCCCAGCATTTT. Residues: CASRRDRSNQPQHF. The variable domain in full, completed from reference TRBV28 and TRBJ1-5, reads DVKVTQSSRYLVKRTGEKVFLECVQDMDHENMFWYRQDPGLGLRLIYFSYDVKMKEKGDIPEGYSVSREKKERFSLILESASTNQTSMYLCASRRDRSNQPQHFGDGTRLSIL.

This chain joins TRBV6-1 and TRBJ1-1, with D unclear. The CDR3 contains 12 residues. Germline V gene lookup returns CDR1 MNHNS and CDR2 SASEGT. V was clipped by 6 bases and J by 4 bases, with 9 bases between them. This CDR3 reads CASSRESTEAFF. The CDR3 nucleotides read TGTGCCAGCAGCCGGGAGAGCACTGAAGCTTTCTTT.

J is TRBJ2-1 and V is TRBV6-7; the D is unclear. TRBV6-7 is an ORF, and what it does is uncertain. The V and J ends lost 1 base and 2 bases respectively, with 6 bases between them. This CDR3 spans 14 amino acids. CDR3 coding DNA: TGTGCCAGCAGTTACTTGGGCCCCTACAATGAGCAGTTCTTC. Translating gives CASSYLGPYNEQFF.

The chain recombines TRBV10-3 with TRBJ2-6; weak D call: TRBD1 (5 bases). Germline-derived CDR1 and CDR2 are ENHRY and SYGVKD. The V and J ends lost 9 bases and 1 base respectively, with 10 bases between them. The CDR3 has 14 residues. The DNA for the CDR3 is TGTGCCATGCTTCAGGGATCTGGGGCCAACGTCCTGACTTTC. Its protein is CAMLQGSGANVLTF.